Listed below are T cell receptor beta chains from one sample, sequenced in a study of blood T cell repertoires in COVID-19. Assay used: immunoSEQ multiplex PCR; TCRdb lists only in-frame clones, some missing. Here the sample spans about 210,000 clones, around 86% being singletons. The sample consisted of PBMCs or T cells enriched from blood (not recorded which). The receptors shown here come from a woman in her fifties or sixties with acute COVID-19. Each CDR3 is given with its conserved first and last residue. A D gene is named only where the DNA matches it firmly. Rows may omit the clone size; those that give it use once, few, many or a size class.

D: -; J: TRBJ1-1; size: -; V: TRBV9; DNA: TGTGCCAGCAGCGTAGTTCGGGGGATGAACACTGAAGCTTTCTTT; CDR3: CASSVVRGMNTEAFF
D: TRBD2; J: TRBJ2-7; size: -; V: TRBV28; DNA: TGTGCCAGCAGTTTCACTGCTAAGACTAGCTCTCGCGAGCAGTACTTC; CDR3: CASSFTAKTSSREQYF
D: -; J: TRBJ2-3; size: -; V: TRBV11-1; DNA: TGTGCCAGCAGCCCGTCTAGCACAGATACGCAGTATTTT; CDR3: CASSPSSTDTQYF
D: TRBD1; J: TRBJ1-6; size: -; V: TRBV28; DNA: TGTGCCAGCAGCACGGGACAGGGAATTTCACCCCTCCACTTT; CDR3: CASSTGQGISPLHF
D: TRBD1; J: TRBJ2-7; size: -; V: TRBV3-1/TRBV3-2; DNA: TGTGCCAGCAGCCCCCCCGGGACAGGGGGCTACGAGCAGTACTTC; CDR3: CASSPPGTGGYEQYF
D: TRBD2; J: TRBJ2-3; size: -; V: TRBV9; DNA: TGTGCCAGCAGCGCGGGACTAGCGGGTTTACTGAGCACAGATACGCAGTATTTT; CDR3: CASSAGLAGLLSTDTQYF
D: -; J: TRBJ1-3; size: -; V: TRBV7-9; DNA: TGTGCCAGCAGCTTAGCCTTATTCACCATATATTTT; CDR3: CASSLALFTIYF
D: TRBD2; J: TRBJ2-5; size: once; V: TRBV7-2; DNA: TGTGCCAGCAGCTTAGCAGGGTCTACGCGGGAGCCCCAGTACTTC; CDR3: CASSLAGSTREPQYF
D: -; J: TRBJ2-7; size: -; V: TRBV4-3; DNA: TGCGCCAGCAGTCTACGAGGTGAACGGGACGAGCAGTACTTC; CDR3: CASSLRGERDEQYF
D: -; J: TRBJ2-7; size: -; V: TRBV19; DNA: TGTGCCAGTAGTATTCGGGGGAGCTCCTACGAGCAGTACTTC; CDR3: CASSIRGSSYEQYF
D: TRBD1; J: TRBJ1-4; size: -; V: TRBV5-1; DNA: TGCGCCAGCAGCCTGGGACAGGGGTATGAAAAACTGTTTTTT; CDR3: CASSLGQGYEKLFF
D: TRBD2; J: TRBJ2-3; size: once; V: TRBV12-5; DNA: TGTGCTAGTGGTTTGCGACTAGCGGGGTCCACAGATACGCAGTATTTT; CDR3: CASGLRLAGSTDTQYF
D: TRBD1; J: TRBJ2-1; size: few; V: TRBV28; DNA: TGTGCCAGCACAGCGGGACAGGGGGCGGTCAATGAGCAGTTCTTC; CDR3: CASTAGQGAVNEQFF
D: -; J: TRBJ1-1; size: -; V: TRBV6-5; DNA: TGTGCCAGCAGTCCAGGGTGGATGAACACTGAAGCTTTCTTT; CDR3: CASSPGWMNTEAFF
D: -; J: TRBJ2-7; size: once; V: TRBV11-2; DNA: TGTGCCAGCAGCTTAGGCCAGGCGGGGGAGCAGTACTTC; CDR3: CASSLGQAGEQYF
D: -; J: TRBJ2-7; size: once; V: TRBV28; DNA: TGTGCCAGCAGTTCGACAGTGAACGAGCAGTACTTC; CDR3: CASSSTVNEQYF
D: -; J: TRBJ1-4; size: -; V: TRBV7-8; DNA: TGTGCCAGCAGCCCGCGGACAGTCGGAAAACTGTTTTTT; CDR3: CASSPRTVGKLFF
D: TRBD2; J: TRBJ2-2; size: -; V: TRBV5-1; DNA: TGCGCCAGCAGCCCGCCTCTACTAGCGGAAAACACCGGGGAGCTGTTTTTT; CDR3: CASSPPLLAENTGELFF
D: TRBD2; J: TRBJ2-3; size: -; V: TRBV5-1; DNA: TGCGCCAGTGCGGGAGCCCCTCGGGCAGATACGCAGTATTTT; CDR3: CASAGAPRADTQYF
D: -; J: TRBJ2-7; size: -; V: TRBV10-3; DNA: TGTGCCATCAGTGAGGATCACGGCGGCGCAAAGCAGTACTTC; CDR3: CAISEDHGGAKQYF
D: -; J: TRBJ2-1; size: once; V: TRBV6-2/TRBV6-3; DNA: TGTGCCAGCAGTAACCTAGCGGAGGGAGGGGGGTTCTTC; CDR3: CASSNLAEGGGFF
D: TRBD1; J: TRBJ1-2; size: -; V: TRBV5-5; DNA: TGTGCCAGCAGCTTGGCTTTCACAGGGGTGTACGGCTACACCTTC; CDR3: CASSLAFTGVYGYTF
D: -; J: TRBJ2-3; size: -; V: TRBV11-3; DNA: TGTGCCAGCAGCTCACCCACAGGGTTTAGCACAGATACGCAGTATTTT; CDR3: CASSSPTGFSTDTQYF
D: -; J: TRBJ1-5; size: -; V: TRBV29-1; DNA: TGCAGCGTTCGCGTCAGCGCGGGTCAGCCCCAGCATTTT; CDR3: CSVRVSAGQPQHF
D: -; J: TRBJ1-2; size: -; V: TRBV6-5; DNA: TGTGCCAGCAGTTATGGGACAAGCGGTGGCTACACCTTC; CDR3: CASSYGTSGGYTF
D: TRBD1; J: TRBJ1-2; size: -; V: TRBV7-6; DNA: TGTGCCAGCAGCTCCTTCGGACAGGGGTATGGCTACACCTTC; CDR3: CASSSFGQGYGYTF
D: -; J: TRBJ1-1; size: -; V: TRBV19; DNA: TGTGCCAGTTTAGCAGGGGTTGCCACTGAAGCTTTCTTT; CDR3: CASLAGVATEAFF
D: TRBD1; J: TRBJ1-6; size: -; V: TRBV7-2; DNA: TGTGCCAGCAGCAGCCGACAGGGGACACCCCTCCACTTT; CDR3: CASSSRQGTPLHF